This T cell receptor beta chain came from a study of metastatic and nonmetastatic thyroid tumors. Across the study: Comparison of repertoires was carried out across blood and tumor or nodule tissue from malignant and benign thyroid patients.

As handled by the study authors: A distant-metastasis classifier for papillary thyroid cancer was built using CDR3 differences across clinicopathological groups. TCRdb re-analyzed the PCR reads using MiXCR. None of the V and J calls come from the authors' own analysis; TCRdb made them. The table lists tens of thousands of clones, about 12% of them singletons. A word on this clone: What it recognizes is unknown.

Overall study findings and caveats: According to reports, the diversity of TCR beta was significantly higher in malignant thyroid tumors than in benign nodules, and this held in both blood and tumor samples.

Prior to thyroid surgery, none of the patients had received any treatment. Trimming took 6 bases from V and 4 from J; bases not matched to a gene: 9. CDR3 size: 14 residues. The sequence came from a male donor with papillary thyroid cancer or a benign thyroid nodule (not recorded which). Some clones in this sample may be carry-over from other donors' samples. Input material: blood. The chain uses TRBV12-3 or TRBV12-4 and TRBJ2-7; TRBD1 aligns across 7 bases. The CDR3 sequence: CASRSRLTGYEQYF. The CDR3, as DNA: TGTGCCAGCAGGTCCCGCCTGACAGGGTACGAGCAGTACTTC.